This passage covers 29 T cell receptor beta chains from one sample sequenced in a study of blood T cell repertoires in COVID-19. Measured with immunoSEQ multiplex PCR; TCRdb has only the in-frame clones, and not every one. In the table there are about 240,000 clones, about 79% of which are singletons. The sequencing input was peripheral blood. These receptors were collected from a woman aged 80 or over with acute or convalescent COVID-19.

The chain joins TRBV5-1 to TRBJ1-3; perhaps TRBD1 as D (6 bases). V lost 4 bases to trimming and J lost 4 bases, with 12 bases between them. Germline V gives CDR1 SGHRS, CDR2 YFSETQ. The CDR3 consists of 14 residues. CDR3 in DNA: TGCGCCAGCAGCCCGGACACAGGGGGAAACACCATATATTTT. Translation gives CASSPDTGGNTIYF.

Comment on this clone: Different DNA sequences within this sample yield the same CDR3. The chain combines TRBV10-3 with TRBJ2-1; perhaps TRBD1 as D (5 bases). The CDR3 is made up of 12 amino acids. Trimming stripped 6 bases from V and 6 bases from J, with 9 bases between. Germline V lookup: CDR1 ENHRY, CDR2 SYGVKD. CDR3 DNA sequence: TGTGCCATCAGCGGAAGGGGCAATGAGCAGTTCTTC. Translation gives CAISGRGNEQFF.

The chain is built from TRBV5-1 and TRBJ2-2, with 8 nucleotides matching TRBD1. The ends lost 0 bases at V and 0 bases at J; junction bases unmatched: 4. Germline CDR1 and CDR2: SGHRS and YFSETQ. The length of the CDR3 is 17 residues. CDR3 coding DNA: TGCGCCAGCAGCTTGGGGACAGGGTACACGAACACCGGGGAGCTGTTTTTT. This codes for CASSLGTGYTNTGELFF.

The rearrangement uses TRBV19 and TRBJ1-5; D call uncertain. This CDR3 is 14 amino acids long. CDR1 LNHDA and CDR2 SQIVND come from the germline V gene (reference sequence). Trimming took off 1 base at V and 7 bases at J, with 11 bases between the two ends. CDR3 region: CASSIAEFTQPQHF. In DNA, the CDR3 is TGTGCCAGTAGTATAGCGGAGTTTACCCAGCCCCAGCATTTT.

This CDR3 reads CASSLLTGNTEAFF. As DNA, the CDR3 is TGTGCCAGCAGCCTCTTGACAGGGAACACTGAAGCTTTCTTT. The chain recombines TRBV7-9 with TRBJ1-1, with D perhaps TRBD1 (6 bases). Trimming shortened V by 5 bases and J by 1 base, and 11 bases separated the two germline ends. The germline CDR1 and CDR2 sequences are SEHNR and FQNEAQ (reference sequence). The CDR3 consists of 14 residues.

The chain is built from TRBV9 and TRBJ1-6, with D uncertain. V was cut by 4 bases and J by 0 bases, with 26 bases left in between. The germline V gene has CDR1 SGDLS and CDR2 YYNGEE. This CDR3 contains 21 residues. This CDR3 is CASSPGGVGVGPSSYNSPLHF. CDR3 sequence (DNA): TGTGCCAGCAGCCCCGGAGGCGTAGGAGTAGGGCCTAGCTCCTATAATTCACCCCTCCACTTT.

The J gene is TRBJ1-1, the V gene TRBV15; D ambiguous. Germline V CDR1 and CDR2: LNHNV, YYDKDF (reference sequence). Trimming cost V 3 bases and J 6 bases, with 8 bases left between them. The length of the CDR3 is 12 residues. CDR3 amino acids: CATSRGEAEAFF. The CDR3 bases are TGTGCCACCAGCAGGGGAGAGGCTGAAGCTTTCTTT.

CDR3 in amino acids: CAWSNSNEQFF. The CDR3 DNA reads TGTGCCTGGAGTAACTCTAATGAGCAGTTCTTC. This chain connects TRBV30 to TRBJ2-1, with unresolved D. V lost 2 bases and J 7 bases, leaving 6 bases between the germline ends. Germline CDR1 and CDR2: GTSNPN and SVGIG (reference sequence). The CDR3 contains 11 residues.

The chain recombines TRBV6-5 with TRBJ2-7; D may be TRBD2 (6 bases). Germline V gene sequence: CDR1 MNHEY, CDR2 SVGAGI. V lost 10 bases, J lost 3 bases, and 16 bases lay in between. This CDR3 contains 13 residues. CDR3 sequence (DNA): TGTGCCACCTCACGGGAAGCGGGCTACGAGCAGTACTTC. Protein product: CATSREAGYEQYF.

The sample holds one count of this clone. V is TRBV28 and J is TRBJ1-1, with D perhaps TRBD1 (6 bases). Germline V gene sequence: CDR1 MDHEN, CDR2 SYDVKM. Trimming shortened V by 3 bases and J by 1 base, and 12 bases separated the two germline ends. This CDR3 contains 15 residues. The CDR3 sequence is CASSFRGGWNTEAFF. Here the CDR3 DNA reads TGTGCCAGCAGTTTTAGGGGGGGTTGGAACACTGAAGCTTTCTTT.

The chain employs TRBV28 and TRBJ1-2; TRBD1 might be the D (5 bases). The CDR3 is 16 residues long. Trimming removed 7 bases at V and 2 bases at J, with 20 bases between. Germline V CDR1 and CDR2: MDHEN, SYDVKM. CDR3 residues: CASTPREGEKNYGYTF. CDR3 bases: TGTGCCAGCACCCCCAGGGAAGGGGAAAAAAACTATGGCTACACCTTC.

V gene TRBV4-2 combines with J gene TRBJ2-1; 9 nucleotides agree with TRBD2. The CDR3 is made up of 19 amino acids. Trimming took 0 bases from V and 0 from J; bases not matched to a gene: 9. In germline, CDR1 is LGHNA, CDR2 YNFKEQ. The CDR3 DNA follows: TGTGCCAGCAGCCAAGATAGCCTAGCGGGGACCGTCTCCTACAATGAGCAGTTCTTC. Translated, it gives CASSQDSLAGTVSYNEQFF.

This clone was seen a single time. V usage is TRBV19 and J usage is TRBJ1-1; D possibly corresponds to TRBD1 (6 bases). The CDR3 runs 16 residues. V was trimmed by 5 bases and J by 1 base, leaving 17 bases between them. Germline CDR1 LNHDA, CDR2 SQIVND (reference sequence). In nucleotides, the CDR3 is TGTGCCAGTAGTCCCCTCCGCCGGACAGCGAACACTGAAGCTTTCTTT. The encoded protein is CASSPLRRTANTEAFF.

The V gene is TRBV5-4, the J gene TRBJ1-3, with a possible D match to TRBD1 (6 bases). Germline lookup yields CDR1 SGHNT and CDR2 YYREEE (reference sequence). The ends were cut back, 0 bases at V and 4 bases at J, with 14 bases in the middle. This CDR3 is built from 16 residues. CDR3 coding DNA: TGTGCCAGCAGCTTGGATCCAGGACAGTCAGGAAACACCATATATTTT. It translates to CASSLDPGQSGNTIYF.

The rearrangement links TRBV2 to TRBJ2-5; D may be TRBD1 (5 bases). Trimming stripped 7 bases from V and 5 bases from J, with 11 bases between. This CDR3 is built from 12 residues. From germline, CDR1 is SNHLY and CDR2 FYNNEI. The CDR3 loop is CASKAGRETQYF. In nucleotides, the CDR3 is TGTGCCAGCAAGGCAGGGCGGGAGACCCAGTACTTC.

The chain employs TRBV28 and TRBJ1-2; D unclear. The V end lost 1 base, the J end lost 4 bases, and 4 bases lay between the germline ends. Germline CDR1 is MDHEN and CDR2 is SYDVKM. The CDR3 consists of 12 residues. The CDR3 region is CASSLSGYGYTF. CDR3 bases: TGTGCCAGCAGTTTATCCGGCTATGGCTACACCTTC.

CDR3 nucleotides: TGTGCCAGCAGTTACTTCAGGAACACTGAAGCTTTCTTT. Translated: CASSYFRNTEAFF. This chain uses TRBV6-5 with TRBJ1-1; D remains unclear. CDR1 and CDR2 from the germline V gene are MNHEY and SVGAGI. Trimming cost V 1 base and J 1 base, with 4 bases left between them. The CDR3 runs 13 residues.

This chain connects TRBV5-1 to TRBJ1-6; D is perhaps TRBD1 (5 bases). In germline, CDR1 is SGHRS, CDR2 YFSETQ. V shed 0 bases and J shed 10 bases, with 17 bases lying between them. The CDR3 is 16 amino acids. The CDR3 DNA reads TGCGCCAGCAGCTTGGAGATGACAGCGACGGGCTCACCCCTCCACTTT. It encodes CASSLEMTATGSPLHF.

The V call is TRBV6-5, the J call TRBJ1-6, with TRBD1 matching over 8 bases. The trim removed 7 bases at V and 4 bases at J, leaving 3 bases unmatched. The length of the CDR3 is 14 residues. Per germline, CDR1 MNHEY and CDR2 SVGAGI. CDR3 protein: CASKGQEYNSPLHF. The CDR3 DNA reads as TGTGCCAGCAAGGGACAGGAGTATAATTCACCCCTCCACTTT.

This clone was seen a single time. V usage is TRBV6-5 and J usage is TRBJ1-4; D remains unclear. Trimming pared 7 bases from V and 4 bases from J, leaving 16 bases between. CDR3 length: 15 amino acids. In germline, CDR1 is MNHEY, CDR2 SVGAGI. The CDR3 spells CASTPGGLGNEKLFF. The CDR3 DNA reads TGTGCCAGCACCCCGGGCGGGCTTGGTAATGAAAAACTGTTTTTT.

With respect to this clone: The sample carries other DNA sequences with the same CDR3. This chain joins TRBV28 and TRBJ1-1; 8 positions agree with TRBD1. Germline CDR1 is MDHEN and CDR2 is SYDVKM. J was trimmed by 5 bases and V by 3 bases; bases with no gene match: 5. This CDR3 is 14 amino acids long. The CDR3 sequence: CASSFTGGRTEAFF. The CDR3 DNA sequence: TGTGCCAGCAGTTTTACAGGGGGGCGGACTGAAGCTTTCTTT.

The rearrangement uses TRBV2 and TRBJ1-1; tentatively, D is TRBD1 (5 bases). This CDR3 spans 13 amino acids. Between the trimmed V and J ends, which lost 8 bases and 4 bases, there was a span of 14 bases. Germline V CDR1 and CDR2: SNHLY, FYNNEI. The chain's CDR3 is CASRETGVTEAFF. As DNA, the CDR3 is TGTGCCAGCCGAGAAACAGGCGTCACTGAAGCTTTCTTT.

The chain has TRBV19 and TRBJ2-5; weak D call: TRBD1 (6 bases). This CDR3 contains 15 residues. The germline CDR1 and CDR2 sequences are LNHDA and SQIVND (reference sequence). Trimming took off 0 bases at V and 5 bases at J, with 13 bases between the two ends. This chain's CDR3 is CASSIEGRGWETQYF. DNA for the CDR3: TGTGCCAGTAGTATAGAGGGCAGGGGTTGGGAGACCCAGTACTTC.

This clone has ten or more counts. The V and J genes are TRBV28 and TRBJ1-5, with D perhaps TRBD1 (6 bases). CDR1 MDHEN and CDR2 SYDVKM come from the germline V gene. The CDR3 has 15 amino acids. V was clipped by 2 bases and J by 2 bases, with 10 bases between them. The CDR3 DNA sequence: TGTGCCAGCAGTTTAGCGGGGGGCGGCAATCAGCCCCAGCATTTT. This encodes CASSLAGGGNQPQHF.

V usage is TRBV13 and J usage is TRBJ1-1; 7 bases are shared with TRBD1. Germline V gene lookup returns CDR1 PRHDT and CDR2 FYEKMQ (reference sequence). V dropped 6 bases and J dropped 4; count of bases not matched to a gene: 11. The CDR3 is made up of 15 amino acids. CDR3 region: CASSPRQGLVTEAFF. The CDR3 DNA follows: TGTGCCAGCAGTCCTAGACAGGGTTTAGTCACTGAAGCTTTCTTT.

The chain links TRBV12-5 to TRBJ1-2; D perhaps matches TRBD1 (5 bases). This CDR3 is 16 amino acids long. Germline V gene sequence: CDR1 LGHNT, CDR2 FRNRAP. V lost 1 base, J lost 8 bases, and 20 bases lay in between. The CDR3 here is CASGLDIGTLKEGYTF. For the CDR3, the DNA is TGTGCTAGTGGTTTGGACATCGGGACTTTAAAAGAGGGCTACACCTTC.

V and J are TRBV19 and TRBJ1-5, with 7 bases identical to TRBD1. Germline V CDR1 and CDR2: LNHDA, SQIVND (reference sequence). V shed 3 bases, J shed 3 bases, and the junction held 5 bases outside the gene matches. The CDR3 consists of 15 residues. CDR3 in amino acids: CASSIWTGDNQPQHF. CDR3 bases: TGTGCCAGTAGTATCTGGACAGGCGACAATCAGCCCCAGCATTTT. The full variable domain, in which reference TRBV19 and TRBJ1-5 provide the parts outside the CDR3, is DGGITQSPKYLFRKEGQNVTLSCEQNLNHDAMYWYRQDPGQGLRLIYYSQIVNDFQKGDIAEGYSVSREKKESFPLTVTSAQKNPTAFYLCASSIWTGDNQPQHFGDGTRLSIL.

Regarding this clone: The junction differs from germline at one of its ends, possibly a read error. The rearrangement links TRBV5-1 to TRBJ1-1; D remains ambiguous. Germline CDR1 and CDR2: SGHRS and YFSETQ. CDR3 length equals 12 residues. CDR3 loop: CATSLTGTEAFF. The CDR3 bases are TGCGCCACCAGCCTAACGGGCACTGAAGCTTTCTTT.

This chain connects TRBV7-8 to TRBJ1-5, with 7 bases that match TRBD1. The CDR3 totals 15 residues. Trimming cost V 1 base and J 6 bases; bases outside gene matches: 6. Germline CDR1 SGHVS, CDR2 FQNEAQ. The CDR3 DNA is TGTGCCAGCAGCTTAGGGTACAGGGGAGGTCAGCCCCAGCATTTT. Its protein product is CASSLGYRGGQPQHF.